This T cell receptor beta chain was found in a study of shared clonotypes between healthy human individuals. The V gene lost 0 bases and the J gene lost 15 bases, with 13 bases spanning the gap. The germline CDR1 and CDR2 sequences are SGDLS and YYNGEE. The CDR3 loop spans 13 amino acids. TCRdb's copy holds only in-frame clones and misses some; the assay was immunoSEQ multiplex PCR. Among some 980,000 clones listed, approximately 80% were seen once. The TCR originated in a man between 18 and 35 years old in good health. Sequenced: memory CD4+ T cells sorted from blood. Stated subset: CD45RA-negative fraction. J is TRBJ2-6 and V is TRBV9; D may be TRBD1 (6 bases). The CDR3 sequence is CASSVGSGEPLTF. Here the CDR3 DNA reads TGTGCCAGCAGCGTAGGTTCAGGGGAGCCCCTGACTTTC.